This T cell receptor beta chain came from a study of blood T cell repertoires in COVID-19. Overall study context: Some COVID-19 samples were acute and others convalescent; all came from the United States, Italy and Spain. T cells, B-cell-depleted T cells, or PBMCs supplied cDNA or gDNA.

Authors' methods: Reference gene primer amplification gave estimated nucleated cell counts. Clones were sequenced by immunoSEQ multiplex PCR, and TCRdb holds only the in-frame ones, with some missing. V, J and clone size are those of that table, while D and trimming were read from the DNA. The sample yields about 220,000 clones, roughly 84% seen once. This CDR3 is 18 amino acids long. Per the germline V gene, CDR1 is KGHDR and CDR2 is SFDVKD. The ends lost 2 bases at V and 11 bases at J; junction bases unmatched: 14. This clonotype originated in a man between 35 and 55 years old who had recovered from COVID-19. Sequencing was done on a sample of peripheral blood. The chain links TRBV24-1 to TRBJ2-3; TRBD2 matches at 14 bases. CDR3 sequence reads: CATSDSQHGTSGGGGQYF. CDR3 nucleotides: TGTGCCACCAGTGATTCTCAACACGGGACTAGCGGGGGCGGAGGGCAGTATTTT.